This T cell receptor (beta chain) was captured in a study of blood T cell repertoires in COVID-19. There are 14 residues in the CDR3. Per germline, CDR1 ENHRY and CDR2 SYGVKD. The trim removed 4 bases at V and 3 bases at J, leaving 2 bases unmatched. Profiling relied on immunoSEQ multiplex PCR, and the TCRdb table lists in-frame clones only, not all of them. The sample gives approximately 470,000 clones, about nine tenths of which show up once; around 0.64% is in the top ten. Two negative PCRs, clearance, or symptom resolution characterized the recovered Cohort 3 donors. The TCR was taken from a young woman who had recovered from COVID-19. The chain is built from TRBV10-3 and TRBJ2-3; 9 bases fit TRBD1. The specimen sequenced was PBMCs or T cells enriched from blood (not recorded which). The CDR3 spells CAISGDRGTDTQYF. CDR3 DNA sequence: TGTGCCATCAGTGGCGACAGGGGGACAGATACGCAGTATTTT.